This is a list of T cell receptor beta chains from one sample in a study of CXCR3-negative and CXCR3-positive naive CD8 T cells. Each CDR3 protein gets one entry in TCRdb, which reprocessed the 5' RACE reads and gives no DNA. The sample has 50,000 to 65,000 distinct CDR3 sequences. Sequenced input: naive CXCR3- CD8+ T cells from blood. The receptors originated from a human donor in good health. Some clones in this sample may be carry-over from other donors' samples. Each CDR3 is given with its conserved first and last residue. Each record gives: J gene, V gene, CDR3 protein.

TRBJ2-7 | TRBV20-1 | CSARGGLAGRGYEQYF
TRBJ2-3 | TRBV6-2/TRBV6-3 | CASSLTGPTDTQYF
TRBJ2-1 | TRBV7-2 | CASSLGQGLYEQFF
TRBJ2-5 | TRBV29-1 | CSARHRIAGANYQETQYF
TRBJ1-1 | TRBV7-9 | CASSLGDFPWAFF
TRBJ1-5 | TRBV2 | CASSEFNQPQHF
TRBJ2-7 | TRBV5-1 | CASSLDGTSGLGHYEQYF
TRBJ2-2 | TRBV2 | CASRGTSTNTGELFF
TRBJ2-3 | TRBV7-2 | CASSALGAGEGTQYF
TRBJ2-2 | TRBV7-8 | CASSLGAGELFF
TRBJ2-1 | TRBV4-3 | CASSPQGAGSSYNEQFF
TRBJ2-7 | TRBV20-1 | CSAANSGTGASSYEQYF
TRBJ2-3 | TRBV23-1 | CASLAGRTDTQYF
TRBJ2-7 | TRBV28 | CASSLLNREGRDEQYF
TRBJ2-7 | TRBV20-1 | CSAYSRTSGRWEQYF
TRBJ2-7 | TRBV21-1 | CASSKVARSYEQYF
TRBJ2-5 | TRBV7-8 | CASSLVGQETQYF
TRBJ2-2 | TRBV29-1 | CSVEFSDTGELFF
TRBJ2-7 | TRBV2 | CASSDWAASYEQYF
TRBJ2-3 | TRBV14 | CASSLSRDTQYF
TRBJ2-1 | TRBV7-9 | CASSVGTGAYNEQFF
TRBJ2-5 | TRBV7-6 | CASSFSSGTQETQYF
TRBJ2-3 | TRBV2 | CASIGLAGGGADTQYF
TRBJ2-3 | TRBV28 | CASSTGHVGTDTQYF
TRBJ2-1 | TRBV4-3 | CASSPRQGISYNEQFF
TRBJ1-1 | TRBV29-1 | CSVLGGNTEAFF
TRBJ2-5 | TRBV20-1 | CSARVADQETQYF
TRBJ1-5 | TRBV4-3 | CASSQGIGTDVDQPQHF
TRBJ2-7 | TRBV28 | CASSLPRQSYEQYF
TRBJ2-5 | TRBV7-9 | CASSSGIYQETQYF
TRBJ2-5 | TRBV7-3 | CASSTGLGTEQETQYF
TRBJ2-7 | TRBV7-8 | CASSPTSGRAGEQYF
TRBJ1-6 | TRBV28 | CASSLVLAGSRDSPLHF
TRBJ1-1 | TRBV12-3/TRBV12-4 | CAILGVYGTEAFF
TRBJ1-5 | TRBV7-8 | CASSPPGLGPQHF
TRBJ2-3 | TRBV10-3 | CATRVLEQPDTQYF
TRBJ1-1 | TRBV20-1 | CSARTLSDTEAFF
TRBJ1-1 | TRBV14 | CASSPITGAIPEAFF
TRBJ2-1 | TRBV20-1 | CSAREEGDNEQFF
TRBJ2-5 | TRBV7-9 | CASSPPRGGGAQETQYF
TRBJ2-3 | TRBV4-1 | CASSQETSRPVGTDTQYF
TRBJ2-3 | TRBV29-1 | CSVVTVLGEQYF
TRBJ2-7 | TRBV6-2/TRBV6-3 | CASSPLGLAGFHEQYF
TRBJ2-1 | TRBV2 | CASAQGINNEQFF
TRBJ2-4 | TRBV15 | CATLGGATKNIQYF
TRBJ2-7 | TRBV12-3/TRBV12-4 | CASTRGYEQYF
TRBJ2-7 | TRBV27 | CASSSTPLHPQQYF
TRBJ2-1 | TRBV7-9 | CASSLAPGTAGNEQFF
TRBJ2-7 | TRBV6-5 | CASSYLTGRSYEQYF
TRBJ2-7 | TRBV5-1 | CASSFSGGEQYF